This TCR beta chain was found in a study of PD-1 blockade in classical Hodgkin lymphoma. Points from the study as a whole: Reports described newly diagnosed patients as having lower baseline TCR diversity than healthy donors.

TCRdb's copy holds only in-frame clones and misses some; the assay was immunoSEQ multiplex PCR. The sample lists tens of thousands of clones, approximately 95% seen once, with about 3.8% in the top ten. Points on this clone: What it binds is not known.

From germline, CDR1 is MNHNY and CDR2 SVGAGI (reference sequence). The CDR3 loop spans 15 amino acids. J lost 9 bases, V lost 0 bases, and 7 bases had no gene match. As to time point: newly diagnosed, previously untreated cHL patient sample. Sequenced sample: peripheral blood mononuclear cells (PBMCs). The TCR comes from a human donor with classical Hodgkin lymphoma. This sequence joins TRBV6-6 and TRBJ1-5, with 8 nucleotides matching TRBD1. The CDR3 reads CASSYSDRVGGPQHF. The CDR3 region has the DNA TGTGCCAGCAGTTACTCGGACAGGGTGGGTGGGCCCCAGCATTTT.